This T cell receptor beta chain was sequenced during a study of shared clonotypes between healthy human individuals (dated by TCRdb to 2020 to 2022). About the full investigation: A couple of women and three men aged 18 to 49 years were included in the cohort. To increase sequencing depth and limit assay-specific biases, different laboratories used diverse techniques to prepare libraries and sequence TCR repertoires. Per donor, leukapheresis produced somewhere between about 0.8 and 9 billion PBMCs. To estimate repertoire size and how much clonotypes are shared between individuals, the study performed deep sequencing of blood TCR repertoires from a few healthy adults. For each donor, CD4 naive and CD4 memory were each given three plates, CD8 naive was given two plates, and CD8 memory was given one plate. The investigation overall reported the following: Across a few donors, about 4.5% of naive CD4, roughly 3.4% of naive CD8, approximately 2.5% of memory CD4, and 0.3% to 0.45% of memory CD8 clonotypes were shared. Pairwise subsampling indicated that sequencing depth was expected to affect the degree of clonotype sharing among donors. Estimated clonotype richness was generally larger for naive than for memory subsets. Sampling was restricted to blood, and TCR repertoires in tissue are likely to differ from TCR repertoires in blood. Even with the large sequencing depth, rarefaction of the sorted-subset datasets indicated that sequencing was incomplete. Because the study included a small number of donors, the genetic and exposure-history diversity represented was limited. Clonotypes shared by all four sorted-subset donors showed higher generation probabilities than non-shared clonotypes.

Healthy HIV-negative adults with no recently reported acute infections or vaccinations were included as donors. Only Caucasian adults living in Nashville, Tennessee, USA were represented among the donors. CD4+ T cells were enriched through magnetic negative selection, after which naive cells were positively selected on CD45RA and the remaining negative fraction served as the memory subset. Blood was obtained by leukapheresis, after which PBMCs were separated by Ficoll-Histopaque density gradient centrifugation and cryopreserved in liquid nitrogen vapor phase. Analytical flow cytometry was used to check the purity and quantity of every magnetically sorted T cell population. Genomic DNA was isolated from every sorted fraction and measured by UV absorbance on a Nanodrop 2000c. TCR CDR3 regions were amplified from genomic DNA by multiplex PCR using the deep immunoSEQ assay. Genomic DNA extracted from each cell subset was distributed evenly over all wells of several immunoSEQ 96-well plates, and each plate served as one replicate. Each replicate PCR for sorted subsets received about 210 ng genomic DNA, equal to about 29,000 T cell genomes. Purified libraries were measured with a Qubit 3.0 fluorometer, size-checked on a Bioanalyzer 2100, and measured again with the KAPA Library Quantification kit. Each immunoSEQ 96-well plate was sequenced on its own single-read 150-cycle Illumina NextSeq 550 flow cell. The paper's processing steps were these. The immunoSEQ output contained only junctional sequences without quality scores, so filtering could not match that applied to full-length reads. To assign V/J genes and CDR3, sequences were annotated against IMGT germline references using PyIR, a Python wrapper for IgBLAST v1.9. Reads were filtered out if the reads had weak V/J assignments (E-value above 1e-6), no CDR3, stop codons, out-of-frame junctions, or ambiguous translated residues. V3J clonotypes were defined as sequences sharing an identical inferred V gene, J gene, and CDR3 amino acid sequence. Percentage overlap between repertoires was calculated by dividing the number of shared unique clonotypes by the size of the smaller repertoire. RTK rarefaction, the Chao1 estimator, and Recon v2.1 estimates of unobserved clonotypes were used to assess repertoire richness. Generation probabilities for all TCRbeta clonotypes obtained by the gDNA method from a handful of donors were computed using OLGA. This is the immuneACCESS table as TCRdb keeps it, with only in-frame sequences that have V and J called. A part of the clones is gone; compared with another copy, unresolved V genes explain less than half, and the rest is unexplained. The V and J calls and the clone size are those of that table, but D and trimming were determined from the DNA. Within this sample are about 980,000 clones, with 76% of them counted one time only. The ten biggest clones cover approximately 1.5% of the sample.

V is shortened by 5 bases, J by 4 bases, and the region joining them spans 15 bases. From its cysteine to its phenylalanine, the CDR3 spans 15 amino acids. The entry retains the CDR3 DNA only, 45 bases that are in frame from base 1. The germline V gene encodes CDR1 PRHDT and CDR2 FYEKMQ (reference sequence). A few counts support this clone. Its recognized antigen is unknown. Base qualities are not at hand, and no much larger clone is one base apart. Source material: memory CD4+ T cells sorted from blood. According to the study, the label for this sample's cell subset or site signals: CD45RA-negative fraction. This clonotype originated in a young man in good health. Rearrangement joined TRBV13 to TRBJ2-1; the D region is possibly TRBD1 or TRBD2, each matching across 5 bases. Here is the DNA: TGTGCCAGCAGCCCAAGAGGGGACCTATACAATGAGCAGTTCTTC. The encoded protein is CASSPRGDLYNEQFF.